These 30 T cell receptor beta chains share one sample of origin, sequenced in a study of cytomegalovirus exposure and HLA in healthy donors. Use of 60 Vbeta and 13 Jbeta primers characterized the PCR. Data came from immunoSEQ multiplex PCR; TCRdb stores just in-frame clones and leaves some out. The sample records around 100,000 clones, approximately 80% being singletons. The sequencing input was PBMCs. These TCRs come from a male donor in good health and CMV-seropositive.

CDR3: CASSWTGGGTGGYTF. The CDR3 DNA follows: TGTGCCAGCAGCTGGACAGGGGGCGGGACGGGTGGCTACACCTTC. The chain recombines TRBV7-2 with TRBJ1-2, with TRBD1 matching 11 bases. Per the germline V gene, CDR1 is SGHTA and CDR2 is FQGNSA. The CDR3 runs 15 residues. Germline trimming cut 4 bases from V and 7 bases from J; bases unmatched to any gene: 8.

The V call is TRBV7-2, the J call TRBJ2-7; 8 positions match TRBD1. The CDR3 has 14 residues. V was clipped by 5 bases and J by 3 bases; unmatched bases: 6. Germline V gene lookup returns CDR1 SGHTA and CDR2 FQGNSA. This CDR3 is CASSPRTGFYEQYF. CDR3 bases: TGTGCCAGCAGCCCAAGGACAGGGTTCTACGAGCAGTACTTC. The full variable domain, in which reference TRBV7-2 and TRBJ2-7 provide the parts outside the CDR3, is GAGVSQSPSNKVTEKGKDVELRCDPISGHTALYWYRQSLGQGLEFLIYFQGNSAPDKSGLPSDRFSAERTGGSVSTLTIQRTQQEDSAVYLCASSPRTGFYEQYFGPGTRLTVT.

The genes are TRBV7-2 and TRBJ2-2; 8 bases map to TRBD2. The V and J ends lost 3 bases and 5 bases, in that order; junction bases with no gene match: 8. The CDR3 has 16 amino acids. The V gene's germline CDR1 is SGHTA and CDR2 FQGNSA. The CDR3 region is CASSFGLAEITGELFF. The DNA of the CDR3 is TGTGCCAGCAGCTTTGGACTAGCAGAAATAACCGGGGAGCTGTTTTTT.

CDR3 region: CSVDTSGAQETQYF. Here the CDR3 DNA reads TGCAGCGTTGATACTAGCGGGGCACAAGAGACCCAGTACTTC. The chain joins TRBV29-1 to TRBJ2-5, with 10 bases that match TRBD2. CDR3 length equals 14 residues. The ends lost 3 bases at V and 2 bases at J; junction bases unmatched: 3. In germline, CDR1 is SQVTM, CDR2 ANQGSEA. The full variable domain, completed using reference TRBV29-1 and TRBJ2-5, is SAVISQKPSRDICQRGTSLTIQCQVDSQVTMMFWYRQQPGQSLTLIATANQGSEATYESGFVIDKFPISRPNLTFSTLTVSNMSPEDSSIYLCSVDTSGAQETQYFGPGTRLLVL.

The chain carries TRBV7-2 and TRBJ2-7; 9 bases agree with TRBD2. The CDR3 loop spans 14 amino acids. The V and J ends lost 3 bases and 6 bases, in that order; junction bases with no gene match: 6. Germline V gene data show CDR1 as SGHTA and CDR2 as FQGNSA. CDR3 sequence (DNA): TGTGCCAGCAGCTTCGCTAGCGGGACTGGCGAGCAGTACTTC. Its translation is CASSFASGTGEQYF.

The table lists this clone with a few counts. V usage is TRBV28 and J usage is TRBJ2-1, with TRBD2 as a possible D gene (7 bases). The V end lost 3 bases, the J end lost 4 bases, and 13 bases lay between the germline ends. The germline gives CDR1 MDHEN, CDR2 SYDVKM. The CDR3 is made up of 15 amino acids. The CDR3 region has the DNA TGTGCCAGCAGTTTCTCCGGGGGGCGGTACAATGAGCAGTTCTTC. It translates to CASSFSGGRYNEQFF.

This clone was seen more than once but under ten times. The CDR3 reads CSAGTGGSETQYF. Written as DNA, the CDR3 is TGCAGCGCCGGGACAGGGGGCTCGGAGACCCAGTACTTC. The genes are TRBV29-1 and TRBJ2-5, with 12 nucleotides matching TRBD1. V shed 7 bases, J shed 5 bases, and the junction held 5 bases outside the gene matches. The CDR3 has 13 residues. Per the germline V gene, CDR1 is SQVTM and CDR2 is ANQGSEA.

The V gene is TRBV9, the J gene TRBJ1-2; TRBD1 aligns across 7 bases. The CDR3 loop spans 15 amino acids. CDR1 SGDLS and CDR2 YYNGEE come from the germline V gene. V shed 0 bases, J shed 1 base, and the junction held 3 bases outside the gene matches. CDR3 in DNA: TGTGCCAGCAGCGTAGAGGCAGGGGGTAACTATGGCTACACCTTC. It specifies CASSVEAGGNYGYTF.

A few counts support this clone. The rearrangement uses TRBV12-5 and TRBJ2-1; 10 bases are a match to TRBD2. This CDR3 is 17 amino acids long. With 3 bases clipped from V and 4 bases from J, the junction kept 9 bases outside the gene matches. Germline V gene lookup returns CDR1 LGHNT and CDR2 FRNRAP. The CDR3 protein is CASGFQREGLMYNEQFF. For the CDR3, the DNA is TGTGCTAGTGGTTTCCAGCGGGAGGGACTTATGTACAATGAGCAGTTCTTC.

The DNA of the CDR3 is TGTGCCAGCAGCTCTAGCGGGACATCAGATACGCAGTATTTT. Translation: CASSSSGTSDTQYF. The rearrangement uses TRBV7-3 and TRBJ2-3; 9 bases fit TRBD2. The V gene's germline CDR1 is SGHTA and CDR2 FQGTGA. J lost 4 bases, V lost 4 bases, and 3 bases had no gene match. The CDR3 has 14 residues.

The chain recombines TRBV6-6 with TRBJ2-2; 7 bases line up with TRBD1. Germline-derived CDR1 and CDR2 are MNHNY and SVGAGI (reference sequence). The CDR3 is made up of 13 amino acids. V lost 7 bases to trimming and J lost 5 bases; unmatched junction nucleotides: 4. CDR3 bases: TGTGCCAGCAATACAGGGGAGACCGGGGAGCTGTTTTTT. Translated: CASNTGETGELFF.

In DNA form, the CDR3 reads TGCAGCGGGCTGGACAGGGGAATGTGGGCTGAAGCTTTCTTT. It is translated as CSGLDRGMWAEAFF. This chain connects TRBV29-1 to TRBJ1-1; 9 nucleotides align to TRBD1. Germline assignment: CDR1 SQVTM and CDR2 ANQGSEA. Losses at the gene ends were 7 bases for V and 6 bases for J; bases not matched to a gene: 12. The CDR3 has 14 amino acids.

V is TRBV18 and J is TRBJ2-3; a possible D gene is TRBD1 (6 bases). Germline lookup yields CDR1 KGHSH and CDR2 LQKENI. V was shortened by 6 bases and J by 4 bases, with 14 bases between the two germline ends. This CDR3 is built from 14 residues. CDR3 in amino acids: CASSLGAEADTQYF. CDR3 bases: TGTGCCAGCTCCTTGGGGGCTGAAGCAGATACGCAGTATTTT.

This chain's CDR3 is CASSQALQGTGTDTQYF. In DNA, the CDR3 is TGCGCCAGCAGCCAAGCCCTACAGGGAACGGGCACAGATACGCAGTATTTT. The chain uses TRBV4-3 and TRBJ2-3, with a weak D call TRBD1 (6 bases). Per the germline V gene, CDR1 is LGHNA and CDR2 is YSLEER. The CDR3 has 17 amino acids. V gave up 1 base and J gave up 1 base, with 15 bases separating them.

The genes are TRBV9 and TRBJ2-3; D is possibly TRBD2 (6 bases). CDR1 is SGDLS, CDR2 YYNGEE, per germline. Trimming took off 0 bases at V and 6 bases at J, with 14 bases between the two ends. CDR3 length equals 15 residues. For the CDR3, the DNA is TGTGCCAGCAGCGTAGACGGGGAGGTAAGGGATACGCAGTATTTT. Protein: CASSVDGEVRDTQYF.

The CDR3 is CASSLVGVAHEQYF. The CDR3, as DNA: TGTGCCAGCAGCTTGGTAGGGGTCGCCCACGAGCAGTACTTC. J is TRBJ2-5 and V is TRBV5-8; tentative D call: TRBD1 (5 bases). Near its end, the DNA agrees better with TRBJ2-7, so the J call may be wrong. Germline V gene sequence: CDR1 SGHTS, CDR2 YDEGEE. This CDR3 is 14 amino acids long.

V and J are TRBV5-8 and TRBJ1-1, with TRBD1 identical over 9 bases. The CDR3 extends over 14 amino acids. Losses at the gene ends were 2 bases for V and 3 bases for J; bases not matched to a gene: 2. Germline V CDR1 and CDR2: SGHTS, YDEGEE. Here the CDR3 DNA reads TGTGCCAGCAGCTTTCGGGACAGGGACACTGAAGCTTTCTTT. Protein: CASSFRDRDTEAFF. Filled out from reference TRBV5-8 and TRBJ1-1, the complete variable domain reads EAGVTQSPTHLIKTRGQQATLRCSPISGHTSVYWYQQALGLGLQFLLWYDEGEERNRGNFPPRFSGRQFPNYSSELNVNALELEDSALYLCASSFRDRDTEAFFGQGTRLTVV.

The chain has TRBV7-9 and TRBJ2-1, with 9 bases fitting TRBD2. V was clipped by 5 bases and J by 0 bases; unmatched bases: 8. CDR3 length equals 17 residues. From germline, CDR1 is SEHNR and CDR2 FQNEAQ (reference sequence). The CDR3 sequence: CASSPYSGSSSYNEQFF. In DNA form, the CDR3 reads TGTGCCAGCAGCCCGTATAGCGGGAGTAGCTCCTACAATGAGCAGTTCTTC.

Only a few counts were recorded for this clone. The genes are TRBV7-2 and TRBJ2-3; possible D gene TRBD2, 6 bases. Germline lookup yields CDR1 SGHTA and CDR2 FQGNSA. V shed 6 bases and J shed 2 bases, with 9 bases lying between them. The CDR3 has 13 residues. The CDR3 DNA follows: TGTGCCAGCAGAACTAGCTTCACAGATACGCAGTATTTT. The encoded protein is CASRTSFTDTQYF. Full variable domain (missing parts from reference TRBV7-2 and TRBJ2-3): GAGVSQSPSNKVTEKGKDVELRCDPISGHTALYWYRQSLGQGLEFLIYFQGNSAPDKSGLPSDRFSAERTGGSVSTLTIQRTQQEDSAVYLCASRTSFTDTQYFGPGTRLTVL.

V is TRBV5-1 and J is TRBJ2-5, with 7 bases aligning to TRBD2. This CDR3 has 15 amino acids. Germline V gene lookup returns CDR1 SGHRS and CDR2 YFSETQ. Losses at the gene ends were 0 bases for V and 3 bases for J; bases not matched to a gene: 5. The DNA for the CDR3 is TGCGCCAGCAGCTTGGGGCTAGCGGAAGAAGAGACCCAGTACTTC. It encodes CASSLGLAEEETQYF. Full variable domain (outside the CDR3, taken from reference TRBV5-1 and TRBJ2-5): KAGVTQTPRYLIKTRGQQVTLSCSPISGHRSVSWYQQTPGQGLQFLFEYFSETQRNKGNFPGRFSGRQFSNSRSEMNVSTLELGDSALYLCASSLGLAEEETQYFGPGTRLLVL.

The chain is built from TRBV7-9 and TRBJ2-7, with 7 positions matching TRBD2. Germline CDR1 reads SEHNR; CDR2 reads FQNEAQ (reference sequence). V shed 5 bases, J shed 3 bases, and the junction held 4 bases outside the gene matches. The CDR3 spans 13 residues. The chain's CDR3 is CASSLPGGYEQYF. CDR3 bases: TGTGCCAGCAGCCTTCCGGGGGGCTACGAGCAGTACTTC. The full variable domain, in which reference TRBV7-9 and TRBJ2-7 provide the parts outside the CDR3, is DTGVSQNPRHKITKRGQNVTFRCDPISEHNRLYWYRQTLGQGPEFLTYFQNEAQLEKSRLLSDRFSAERPKGSFSTLEIQRTEQGDSAMYLCASSLPGGYEQYFGPGTRLTVT.

The chain recombines TRBV30 with TRBJ2-2; 7 bases align to TRBD2. CDR1 and CDR2 from the germline V gene are GTSNPN and SVGIG (reference sequence). The CDR3 extends over 13 amino acids. V was pared by 2 bases and J by 6 bases, with 3 bases of the junction left unmatched. The CDR3 sequence: CAWSSGGAGELFF. In DNA form, the CDR3 reads TGTGCCTGGAGTTCTGGGGGGGCCGGGGAGCTGTTTTTT. Drawing the rest from reference TRBV30 and TRBJ2-2, the complete variable domain is SQTIHQWPATLVQPVGSPLSLECTVEGTSNPNLYWYRQAAGRGLQLLFYSVGIGQISSEVPQNLSASRPQDRQFILSSKKLLLSDSGFYLCAWSSGGAGELFFGEGSRLTVL.

The chain is built from TRBV7-2 and TRBJ2-7; 12 bases fit TRBD2. With V trimmed by 3 bases and J by 4 bases, 7 bases remained unmatched. The germline CDR1 and CDR2 sequences are SGHTA and FQGNSA. This CDR3 contains 16 residues. CDR3 DNA: TGTGCCAGCAGCTTCACCCTAGCGGGAGGGGCGTACGAGCAGTACTTC. This encodes CASSFTLAGGAYEQYF.

A word on this clone: The germline gene is not matched at one end of the junction; a read error may be the cause. The CDR3 sequence is CSSSSTSGGNYNEQFF. CDR3 sequence (DNA): TGTTCCAGCAGCTCAACTAGCGGGGGTAACTACAATGAGCAGTTCTTC. The V gene is TRBV7-9, the J gene TRBJ2-1; 11 positions match TRBD2. The CDR3 length is 16 residues. Germline CDR1 is SEHNR and CDR2 is FQNEAQ (reference sequence).

The gene calls are TRBV21-1 and TRBJ2-5; TRBD2 is the table's D call and was not checked against the DNA. TRBV21-1 is a pseudogene locus. The CDR3 extends over 16 amino acids. The CDR3 sequence is CASSRGCGAKAETQYF. The CDR3 DNA follows: TGTGCCAGCAGCAGGGGTTGCGGGGCCAAAGCGGAGACCCAGTACTTC.

The rearrangement uses TRBV6-4 and TRBJ2-6; D might be TRBD1 (6 bases). Germline CDR1 MRHNA, CDR2 SNTAGT. The V and J ends lost 2 bases and 3 bases respectively, with 8 bases between them. The CDR3 is 15 amino acids. The CDR3 sequence is CASSDRGFGANVLTF. The CDR3 DNA is TGTGCCAGCAGTGACAGGGGGTTTGGGGCCAACGTCCTGACTTTC.

The V gene is TRBV27, the J gene TRBJ2-5, with TRBD2 identical over 14 bases. This CDR3 has 17 amino acids. J was trimmed by 1 base and V by 5 bases; bases with no gene match: 6. Germline V lookup: CDR1 MNHEY, CDR2 SMNVEV (reference sequence). The CDR3 nucleotides read TGTGCCAGCAGTGCCTGGACTAGCGGGAGGCTCCAAGAGACCCAGTACTTC. Its protein is CASSAWTSGRLQETQYF.

J is TRBJ1-4 and V is TRBV4-3; D gene unclear. The CDR3 covers 13 residues. Germline CDR1 reads LGHNA; CDR2 reads YSLEER. V was cut by 0 bases and J by 13 bases, with 12 bases left in between. The CDR3 DNA is TGCGCCAGCAGCCAAGATTTTCCGTCCCGACTGTTTTTT. It yields the protein CASSQDFPSRLFF.

The chain recombines TRBV6-6 with TRBJ2-1; 7 nucleotides align to TRBD1. The V gene's germline CDR1 is MNHNY and CDR2 SVGAGI (reference sequence). The CDR3 has 14 residues. J was trimmed by 3 bases and V by 7 bases; bases with no gene match: 6. The CDR3 here is CASTGTDFYNEQFF. The CDR3 DNA is TGTGCCAGCACAGGGACAGATTTCTACAATGAGCAGTTCTTC.

This clone was counted once. The J gene is TRBJ1-2, the V gene TRBV28; D possibly corresponds to TRBD1 (5 bases). The CDR3 length is 14 residues. V gave up 5 bases and J gave up 8 bases, with 18 bases separating them. The germline V gene encodes CDR1 MDHEN and CDR2 SYDVKM. CDR3 DNA sequence: TGTGCCAGCAGTGTAAGCCGGGACTGGGACGGCTACACCTTC. Residues: CASSVSRDWDGYTF.